The next 26 T cell receptor beta chains were all read from a single sample in a study of vaccination and CD4 T cells after COVID-19. With the Oncomine TCR Beta short-read assay, DNA from cultured CD4+ T cells was sequenced. One entry per CDR3 protein, called by TCRdb with MiXCR from the PCR reads. The repertoire consists of around 20,000 distinct CDR3 sequences, with roughly 45% occurring once and the leading ten covering 6.5%. Their recognized antigens are unknown. The sample's treatment: approximately nine-day PBMC culture with coronavirus spike peptide pools or control peptides (ViraFEST assay). Specimen: CD4+ T cells from blood, cultured in vitro. Receptors were obtained from a human donor who had recovered from COVID-19.

This clonotype has only one observation. The chain carries TRBV15 and TRBJ2-1; no definite D call. This CDR3 is built from 15 residues. V was clipped by 2 bases and J by 8 bases, with 16 bases between them. Germline V gives CDR1 LNHNV, CDR2 YYDKDF (reference sequence). The DNA of the CDR3 is TGTGCCACCAGCAGACCTTTTTTCAGAGGCTATGAGCAGTTCTTC. Amino acids: CATSRPFFRGYEQFF.

The genes are TRBV21-1 and TRBJ1-4. TRBV21-1 is a pseudogene. The CDR3 sequence is 15 residues long. For the CDR3, the DNA is TGTGCCAGCAGCAAAGGGGTTAGGCGTAATGAAAAACTGTTTTTT. Its translation: CASSKGVRRNEKLFF.

This rearrangement joins TRBV21-1 to TRBJ2-2. TRBV21-1 is shown as a pseudogene. The CDR3 consists of 15 residues. Written as DNA, the CDR3 is TGTGCCAGCAGCAAGTCCTACGGTCGCGCCGGGGAGCTGTTTTTT. Its translation: CASSKSYGRAGELFF.

This clonotype has a handful of counts. This chain connects TRBV20-1 to TRBJ2-6; no clear D. V lost 0 bases to trimming and J lost 3 bases, with 15 bases between them. Germline CDR1 DFQATT, CDR2 SNEGSKA (reference sequence). CDR3 length: 17 residues. The DNA of the CDR3 is TGCAGTGCTAGAGATGGCAATGGGGTTTATGGGGCCAACGTCCTGACTTTC. Translated, it gives CSARDGNGVYGANVLTF.

This clonotype was found a few times. The rearrangement uses TRBV10-2 and TRBJ2-1; no clear D. CDR1 is WSHSY, CDR2 SAAADI, per germline. CDR3 length equals 16 residues. Trimming shortened V by 2 bases and J by 3 bases, and 14 bases separated the two germline ends. CDR3 in amino acids: CASSEIETAYYNEQFF. CDR3 nucleotides: TGCGCCAGCAGTGAGATCGAGACGGCCTACTACAATGAGCAGTTCTTC.

V and J are TRBV6-1 and TRBJ2-2; 7 bases match TRBD2. The CDR3 has 14 amino acids. Trimming cost V 6 bases and J 4 bases; bases outside gene matches: 5. The germline V gene has CDR1 MNHNS and CDR2 SASEGT. CDR3 residues: CASSAGTITGELFF. CDR3 in DNA: TGTGCCAGCAGCGCCGGGACTATCACCGGGGAGCTGTTTTTT.

CDR3 sequence: CAWGLRYSEAFF. CDR3 sequence (DNA): TGTGCCTGGGGCCTACGGTACTCTGAAGCTTTCTTT. J is TRBJ1-1 and V is TRBV30; D uncertain. Deletions cut 5 bases from V and 6 bases from J, with 13 bases between. The CDR3 is 12 amino acids. Germline CDR1 is GTSNPN and CDR2 is SVGIG (reference sequence). The full variable domain, its missing parts supplied by reference TRBV30 and TRBJ1-1, is SQTIHQWPATLVQPVGSPLSLECTVEGTSNPNLYWYRQAAGRGLQLLFYSVGIGQISSEVPQNLSASRPQDRQFILSSKKLLLSDSGFYLCAWGLRYSEAFFGQGTRLTVV.

In its sample, this clonotype was seen a few times. The chain couples TRBV27 to TRBJ1-1; D not resolved. The V end was cut by 3 bases, the J end by 1 base, with 6 bases between. This CDR3 contains 13 residues. Germline V gene data show CDR1 as MNHEY and CDR2 as SMNVEV (reference sequence). The CDR3 coding sequence is TGTGCCAGCAGTTTGCTGGAGAACACTGAAGCTTTCTTT. Translation gives CASSLLENTEAFF.

The sample holds a few counts of this clonotype. V is TRBV20-1 and J is TRBJ1-4, with 9 positions matching TRBD1. The germline gives CDR1 DFQATT, CDR2 SNEGSKA (reference sequence). Trimming at V came to 6 bases and at J to 8 bases, leaving 13 bases not matched to a gene. The CDR3 is 15 residues long. The CDR3 nucleotides read TGCAGTGCGGACTACACAGGGGGCGGTGGAGAAAAACTGTTTTTT. Translating it yields CSADYTGGGGEKLFF.

This clonotype was observed a few times. The CDR3 loop reads CASRAGTQAHEQYF. The CDR3 DNA reads as TGTGCCAGCAGAGCCGGGACACAGGCCCACGAGCAGTACTTC. The chain joins TRBV2 to TRBJ2-7; D is possibly TRBD1 (6 bases). The CDR3 sequence is 14 residues long. From germline, CDR1 is SNHLY and CDR2 FYNNEI. V was trimmed by 6 bases and J by 5 bases, leaving 17 bases between them.

The chain couples TRBV6-4 to TRBJ2-7; no definite D call. Germline V CDR1 and CDR2: MRHNA, SNTAGT. This CDR3 spans 15 amino acids. The germline V and J ends were trimmed by 2 bases and 2 bases, with 13 bases remaining between them. The CDR3 is CASSDPTLRTYEQYF. The CDR3 coding sequence is TGTGCCAGCAGTGACCCTACTCTCCGCACCTACGAGCAGTACTTC.

The chain links TRBV29-1 to TRBJ1-1, with D hard to call. Trimming left V 2 bases short and J 2 bases short, with 9 bases between. The germline gives CDR1 SQVTM, CDR2 ANQGSEA. This CDR3 contains 13 residues. Written as DNA, the CDR3 is TGCAGCGTTGAACCGGACCCCAACACTGAAGCTTTCTTT. Amino acids: CSVEPDPNTEAFF.

This rearrangement joins TRBV19 to TRBJ1-2, with D perhaps matching TRBD1 (6 bases). This CDR3 comprises 15 residues. In germline, CDR1 is LNHDA, CDR2 SQIVND (reference sequence). V lost 4 bases and J 7 bases, leaving 19 bases between the germline ends. The CDR3 DNA is TGTGCCAGTAGTAGGACAGAGTCTCCCTCGGGTGGCTACACCTTC. Translated: CASSRTESPSGGYTF.

The chain has TRBV11-2 and TRBJ2-1, with D uncertain. The CDR3 runs 12 residues. Germline values: CDR1 SGHAT, CDR2 FQNNGV. The V end lost 1 base, the J end lost 7 bases, and 5 bases lay between the germline ends. CDR3 protein: CASSLVGNEQFF. CDR3 sequence (DNA): TGTGCCAGCAGCTTAGTTGGGAATGAGCAGTTCTTC.

V gene TRBV19 combines with J gene TRBJ1-1; a possible D gene is TRBD1 (5 bases). The CDR3 consists of 14 residues. The V gene lost 5 bases and the J gene lost 7 bases, with 17 bases spanning the gap. Germline V gene lookup returns CDR1 LNHDA and CDR2 SQIVND (reference sequence). CDR3 DNA sequence: TGTGCCAGTAGTCCCAGACAGAGGATTGTTGAAGCTTTCTTT. Its protein product is CASSPRQRIVEAFF.

This rearrangement joins TRBV6-1 to TRBJ2-5; 7 nucleotides line up with TRBD1. CDR3 length: 14 residues. CDR1 MNHNS and CDR2 SASEGT come from the germline V gene. V trimming: 6 bases; J trimming: 7 bases; junction bases outside the gene matches: 11. CDR3: CASSLDREPWTQYF. The CDR3 DNA sequence: TGTGCCAGCAGCCTAGACAGGGAGCCATGGACCCAGTACTTC.

The chain combines TRBV5-1 with TRBJ2-5; 7 nucleotides line up with TRBD1. Germline lookup yields CDR1 SGHRS and CDR2 YFSETQ. The ends lost 4 bases at V and 2 bases at J; junction bases unmatched: 8. The CDR3 runs to 15 residues. The CDR3 nucleotides are TGCGCCAGCAGCCCCGGGACAGACCGTCAAGAGACCCAGTACTTC. Its translation is CASSPGTDRQETQYF.

V is TRBV19 and J is TRBJ1-3, with D unresolved. CDR1 is LNHDA and CDR2 is SQIVND in the germline V gene (reference sequence). V was pared by 6 bases and J by 0 bases, with 9 bases between. The CDR3 extends over 14 amino acids. CDR3 residues: CASSRLSSGNTIYF. The CDR3 nucleotides read TGTGCCAGTAGCAGGCTTTCCTCTGGAAACACCATATATTTT.

A few counts support this clonotype. The CDR3 coding sequence is TGTGCCAGCAGCCCTCTCGGACTAGCGGGAGTCGGGGAGCTGTTTTTT. Protein: CASSPLGLAGVGELFF. The V call is TRBV27, the J call TRBJ2-2, with 13 nucleotides matching TRBD2. V was pared by 6 bases and J by 7 bases, with 8 bases of the junction left unmatched. CDR1 and CDR2 (germline): MNHEY, SMNVEV (reference sequence). The CDR3 consists of 16 residues.

V and J are TRBV15 and TRBJ2-7, with 7 bases aligning to TRBD2. V lost 1 base and J lost 6; bases outside the gene matches: 12. CDR1 is LNHNV, CDR2 YYDKDF, per germline (reference sequence). The CDR3 totals 16 residues. DNA of the CDR3: TGTGCCACCAGCAGAGCTCTAGCGGTCGACCCCTTCGAGCAGTACTTC. Its protein product is CATSRALAVDPFEQYF. Based on the CDR3 plus reference TRBV15 and TRBJ2-7, the full variable domain is DAMVIQNPRYQVTQFGKPVTLSCSQTLNHNVMYWYQQKSSQAPKLLFHYYDKDFNNEADTPDNFQSRRPNTSFCFLDIRSPGLGDTAMYLCATSRALAVDPFEQYFGPGTRLTVT.

The chain uses TRBV6-1 and TRBJ2-5; tentative D call: TRBD1 (6 bases). V gave up 6 bases and J gave up 4 bases, with 15 bases separating them. Germline CDR1 reads MNHNS; CDR2 reads SASEGT. The CDR3 is made up of 14 amino acids. The chain's CDR3 is CASSRDRSGETQYF. In nucleotides, the CDR3 is TGTGCCAGCAGCCGAGACAGGAGCGGAGAGACCCAGTACTTC.

This CDR3 is CASSVSGREPNYGYTF. DNA of the CDR3: TGTGCCAGCAGCGTATCTGGCCGGGAACCTAACTATGGCTACACCTTC. The J gene is TRBJ1-2, the V gene TRBV9, with no clear D. Germline CDR1 and CDR2: SGDLS and YYNGEE. This CDR3 is 16 amino acids long. The V end lost 1 base, the J end lost 0 bases, and 13 bases lay between the germline ends. Supplemented by reference TRBV9 and TRBJ1-2, the full variable domain reads DSGVTQTPKHLITATGQRVTLRCSPRSGDLSVYWYQQSLDQGLQFLIQYYNGEERAKGNILERFSAQQFPDLHSELNLSSLELGDSALYFCASSVSGREPNYGYTFGSGTRLTVV.

This clonotype is a singleton in its sample. At one end, the junction sequence differs from germline, possibly due to a read error. V is TRBV20-1 and J is TRBJ2-1; 7 positions agree with TRBD2. CDR1 DFQATT and CDR2 SNEGSKA come from the germline V gene (reference sequence). The CDR3 runs 13 residues. The CDR3 loop reads CSAREGGENEQFF. CDR3 sequence (DNA): TGCAGTGCTCGAGAGGGAGGGGAAAATGAGCAGTTCTTC.

The gene calls are TRBV14 and TRBJ1-2, with no clear D. Looked up from germline, CDR1 is SGHDN and CDR2 is FVKESK. The CDR3 is 13 residues long. Trimming cost V 3 bases and J 5 bases, with 10 bases left between them. The CDR3 reads CASSQGCEYGYTF. The CDR3 region has the DNA TGTGCCAGCAGCCAGGGTTGTGAATATGGCTACACCTTC.

A note on this clonotype: This CDR3 is missing its conserved last phenylalanine or tryptophan, likely due to a read error. This chain uses TRBV28 with TRBJ2-1, with 12 bases lining up with TRBD2. Trimming took 4 bases from V and 7 from J; bases not matched to a gene: 5. Germline V gene data show CDR1 as MDHEN and CDR2 as SYDVKM. The CDR3 is 15 residues long. This CDR3 reads CASSSGLAGKNEQFL. The CDR3 coding sequence is TGTGCCAGCAGTTCGGGACTAGCGGGCAAAAATGAGCAGTTCCTC.

In regard to this clonotype: At one of its ends the junction is not consistent with the germline gene, which may arise from a read error. The V gene is TRBV7-7, the J gene TRBJ2-2, with 8 bases fitting TRBD1. The CDR3 contains 15 residues. The V gene's germline CDR1 is SSHAT and CDR2 FNYEAQ (reference sequence). The CDR3 reads CASSKQGGNGGELFF. DNA for the CDR3: TGTGCTAGCAGCAAACAGGGGGGAAACGGCGGGGAGCTGTTTTTT. The variable domain in full, with the rest retrieved from reference TRBV7-7 and TRBJ2-2, is GAGVSQSPRYKVTKRGQDVTLRCDPISSHATLYWYQQALGQGPEFLTYFNYEAQPDKSGLPSDRFSAERPEGSISTLTIQRTEQRDSAMYRCASSKQGGNGGELFFGEGSRLTVL.